Below are 30 T cell receptor beta chains sequenced from a single sample in a study of T cell clonality in common variable immunodeficiency (dated by TCRdb to the mid-2010s). The library came from the immunoSEQ multiplex PCR assay. Drawn from immuneACCESS, this table holds only the in-frame rearrangements with V and J called that TCRdb kept. Clones are partly lost; checked studies trace under half to an unresolved V gene and leave the rest unexplained. Across this sample, about 66,000 clones were tabulated and none appeared just once. Around 1.7% of the sample is in the top ten clones. Sequenced sample: peripheral blood mononuclear cells. All receptors derive from a person aged 18 to 75 in good health.

This clone was observed a few times. The read gets to within 3 residues of the CDR3 end, and the germline J gene fills in the rest. The V gene is TRBV2, the J gene TRBJ2-7; 7 positions match TRBD2. There are 15 residues in the CDR3. Trimming removed 1 base from V and 2 bases from J; junction bases left unmatched: 5. CDR1 is SNHLY and CDR2 is FYNNEI in the germline V gene. The CDR3 DNA, read in part, is TGTGCCAGCAGTGAAGGGGGGGGAGCCCCCTACGAG. Residues: CASSEGGGAPYE. In full, the CDR3 is CASSEGGGAPYEQYF.

This clone was detected many times. The CDR3 goes on 3 residues after the read ends, and that part is filled in from the germline J gene. This chain uses TRBV12-3 or TRBV12-4 with TRBJ1-2; 8 bases map to TRBD1. V shed 4 bases and J 5 bases; nucleotides not matched to a gene: 6. There are 14 residues in the CDR3. CDR3 region: CASSSTGTGYGYTF. The DNA read from the CDR3 is TGTGCCAGCAGTTCTACTGGGACAGGATATGGC.

This clone was seen repeatedly, ten times or more. The read terminates 3 residues before the CDR3 end, so the remaining end is supplied by the germline J gene. The chain is built from TRBV6-1 and TRBJ2-7; D unclear. V lost 2 bases and J lost 0, with 8 bases in between. In germline, CDR1 is MNHNS, CDR2 SASEGT. The CDR3 totals 14 residues. The part of the CDR3 DNA that was read is TGTGCCAGCAGTGAATATATTAGCTCCTACGAG. Translating it yields CASSEYISSYE. The CDR3 in full is CASSEYISSYEQYF.

There are many counts of this clone. The CDR3 goes on 3 residues after the read ends, and that part is filled in from the germline J gene. The chain uses TRBV9 and TRBJ2-2, with D possibly being TRBD2 (6 bases). The CDR3 totals 14 residues. The germline V gene encodes CDR1 SGDLS and CDR2 YYNGEE. Between the trimmed V and J ends, which lost 5 bases and 6 bases, there was a span of 14 bases. CDR3 sequence: CASSPPTSSGELFF. The CDR3 bases that were read are TGTGCCAGCAGTCCCCCGACTAGTTCCGGGGAG. The full variable domain, with the rest looked up from reference TRBV9 and TRBJ2-2, is DSGVTQTPKHLITATGQRVTLRCSPRSGDLSVYWYQQSLDQGLQFLIQYYNGEERAKGNILERFSAQQFPDLHSELNLSSLELGDSALYFCASSPPTSSGELFFGEGSRLTVL.

This clone was counted ten times or more. The read stops 3 residues short of the end of the CDR3; the missing end is completed from the germline J gene. This chain uses TRBV30 with TRBJ1-4; D may be TRBD1 (5 bases). The germline V gene has CDR1 GTSNPN and CDR2 SVGIG (reference sequence). The CDR3 is made up of 14 amino acids. Deletions cut 2 bases from V and 7 bases from J, with 14 bases between. CDR3 DNA (partial): TGTGCCTGGAGTCAGGGCGGGGCGCGTGAAAAA. This gives the protein CAWSQGGAREK. The complete CDR3 reads CAWSQGGAREKLFF.

In its sample, this clone was seen many times. The read finishes 3 residues shy of the CDR3 end, and the germline J gene is used to complete it. The chain recombines TRBV19 with TRBJ2-5; D unclear. Germline values: CDR1 LNHDA, CDR2 SQIVND (reference sequence). The V gene lost 6 bases and the J gene lost 4 bases, with 12 bases spanning the gap. The CDR3 totals 13 residues. CDR3 bases read: TGTGCCAGTAGCCCCGGGTTCCTAGAGACC. It is translated as CASSPGFLET. The CDR3 reads in full as CASSPGFLETQYF.

This clone was counted at least ten times. The observed sequence ends 3 residues before the CDR3 terminus, with the missing tail filled in from the germline J gene. This chain links TRBV14 with TRBJ2-2, with 7 bases matching TRBD2. CDR3 size: 17 residues. Per the germline V gene, CDR1 is SGHDN and CDR2 is FVKESK. The ends lost 0 bases at V and 4 bases at J; junction bases unmatched: 8. The CDR3 loop is CASSQDLRGERTGELFF. The CDR3 bases that were read are TGTGCCAGCAGCCAAGATCTTCGGGGGGAACGCACCGGGGAG.

This clone has at least ten counts. The CDR3 is cut off 3 residues early in the read; its end comes from the germline J gene. The V call is TRBV4-2, the J call TRBJ1-2, with 8 bases matching TRBD1. The ends lost 3 bases at V and 7 bases at J; junction bases unmatched: 10. The V gene's germline CDR1 is LGHNA and CDR2 YNFKEQ. CDR3 size: 15 residues. CDR3 residues: CASSQLRGQQSGYTF. The CDR3 bases that were read are TGTGCCAGCAGCCAGCTCAGGGGGCAACAGAGTGGC.

This clone was counted ten times or more. With the read ending 3 residues before the CDR3 end, the germline J gene is used to fill in that end. The chain couples TRBV14 to TRBJ1-2; D unresolved. V dropped 0 bases and J dropped 4 bases, with 6 bases sitting between them. Germline CDR1 SGHDN, CDR2 FVKESK. The CDR3 loop spans 13 amino acids. CDR3 amino acids: CASSQDQSYGYTF. Incomplete CDR3 DNA: TGTGCCAGCAGCCAAGATCAATCCTATGGC.

In this sample, this clone turned up many times. Sequencing ends 3 residues short of the CDR3 end; the germline J gene provides the rest. The chain is built from TRBV5-1 and TRBJ1-2; TRBD1 might be the D (6 bases). The CDR3 length is 13 residues. Germline lookup yields CDR1 SGHRS and CDR2 YFSETQ. The CDR3 reads CASRGDTGEGYTF. The covered CDR3 bases are TGCGCCAGCAGAGGGGACACCGGAGAAGGC.

This clone was observed at least ten times. The read halts 3 residues ahead of the CDR3 end, with the missing end drawn from the germline J gene. This chain uses TRBV5-4 with TRBJ2-5, with 9 bases fitting TRBD2. The CDR3 spans 15 residues. CDR1 and CDR2 from the germline V gene are SGHNT and YYREEE (reference sequence). Unmatched junction bases numbered 12, after V lost 5 bases and J lost 7 bases. The CDR3 here is CASSTQRGDPWTQYF. CDR3 bases read: TGTGCCAGCAGTACACAGCGGGGGGACCCATGGACC.

This clone was counted at least ten times. The read stops 3 residues short of the end of the CDR3; the missing end is completed from the germline J gene. J is TRBJ2-3 and V is TRBV28, with TRBD2 matching over 8 bases. V shed 6 bases, J shed 2 bases, and the junction held 13 bases outside the gene matches. The CDR3 loop spans 17 amino acids. Germline lookup yields CDR1 MDHEN and CDR2 SYDVKM. The CDR3 sequence is CASSRPGLARITDTQYF. The covered CDR3 bases are TGTGCCAGCAGCCGTCCCGGACTAGCCAGAATCACAGATACG. Using reference TRBV28 and TRBJ2-3 for the parts outside the CDR3, the full variable domain is DVKVTQSSRYLVKRTGEKVFLECVQDMDHENMFWYRQDPGLGLRLIYFSYDVKMKEKGDIPEGYSVSREKKERFSLILESASTNQTSMYLCASSRPGLARITDTQYFGPGTRLTVL.

This clone has at least ten counts. The read finishes 3 residues shy of the CDR3 end, and the germline J gene is used to complete it. The chain links TRBV6-4 to TRBJ2-2, with TRBD1 as a possible D gene (6 bases). Trimming took off 8 bases at V and 6 bases at J, with 13 bases between the two ends. The CDR3 is 13 amino acids. Germline assignment: CDR1 MRHNA and CDR2 SNTAGT. CDR3 sequence reads: CASAGVDSGELFF. CDR3 DNA, as far as it was read: TGTGCCAGCGCAGGGGTAGACTCCGGGGAG.

Ten or more counts support this clone. The CDR3 end is not reached by the read, which stops 3 residues before it; the germline J gene fills it in. The chain employs TRBV5-4 and TRBJ1-4; D call uncertain. In germline, CDR1 is SGHNT, CDR2 YYREEE (reference sequence). CDR3 length equals 14 residues. The ends were cut back, 2 bases at V and 0 bases at J, with 5 bases in the middle. This CDR3 reads CASSLGPTNEKLFF. CDR3 DNA (partial): TGTGCCAGCAGCTTAGGGCCAACTAATGAAAAA.

This clone was detected ten times or more. Read coverage stops 3 residues before the CDR3 terminus; the germline J gene supplies the remainder. The chain uses TRBV20-1 and TRBJ2-2; 8 positions match TRBD2. The CDR3 totals 15 residues. With 0 bases clipped from V and 0 bases from J, the junction kept 0 bases outside the gene matches. Germline V CDR1 and CDR2: DFQATT, SNEGSKA (reference sequence). The part of the CDR3 DNA that was read is TGCAGTGCTAGAGAAGCGGGGGCGAACACCGGGGAG. As protein: CSAREAGANTGE. The entire CDR3 protein reads CSAREAGANTGELFF.

This clone was observed at least ten times. The CDR3 extends 3 residues past the end of the read, so its final part is completed from the germline J gene. The J gene is TRBJ1-4, the V gene TRBV7-6, with TRBD1 as a possible D gene (5 bases). The CDR3 consists of 14 residues. The V gene's germline CDR1 is SGHVS and CDR2 FNYEAQ. The V end lost 5 bases, the J end lost 5 bases, and 12 bases lay between the germline ends. The CDR3 protein is CASSPRALNEKLFF. The covered CDR3 bases are TGTGCCAGCAGCCCCAGGGCCCTGAATGAAAAA.

This clone was seen at least ten times. The CDR3 end is not reached by the read, which stops 3 residues before it; the germline J gene fills it in. The V and J genes are TRBV20-1 and TRBJ2-5, with TRBD1 identical over 9 bases. Germline loops: CDR1 DFQATT, CDR2 SNEGSKA (reference sequence). Germline trimming cut 6 bases from V and 4 bases from J; bases unmatched to any gene: 12. CDR3 length: 15 residues. This CDR3 is CSAEREGQGGETQYF. Incomplete CDR3 DNA: TGCAGTGCGGAGAGAGAGGGACAGGGTGGAGAGACC.

Details on this clone: The sequenced fragment ends 3 residues before the CDR3 boundary, so the rest is inferred from the germline J gene. The chain has TRBV5-1 and TRBJ2-5, with D perhaps matching TRBD2 (7 bases). The length of the CDR3 is 14 residues. Trimming took 4 bases from V and 5 from J, leaving 15 bases between them. Germline V gene data show CDR1 as SGHRS and CDR2 as YFSETQ. CDR3 protein: CASSGGGLKETQYF. CDR3 DNA (partial): TGCGCCAGCAGCGGGGGGGGCTTAAAGGAGACC.

This clone was observed many times. The CDR3 end falls 3 residues outside the read, so it is completed with the germline J gene. The V gene is TRBV20-1, the J gene TRBJ1-4; D may be TRBD1 (6 bases). Germline V lookup: CDR1 DFQATT, CDR2 SNEGSKA (reference sequence). V gave up 5 bases and J gave up 6 bases, with 31 bases separating them. The CDR3 length is 19 residues. The DNA read from the CDR3 is TGCAGTGCTCCCCCCCCATTTTTACCGACGGACAGCACACATGAAAAA. This sequence encodes CSAPPPFLPTDSTHEK. The entire CDR3 reads CSAPPPFLPTDSTHEKLFF.

At least ten counts were recorded for this clone. The DNA ends 3 residues before the CDR3 does, and the rest of the CDR3 is filled in from the germline J gene. The genes are TRBV29-1 and TRBJ2-2; 10 bases agree with TRBD2. The V segment lost 7 bases and the J segment 1 base; nucleotides outside the gene matches: 3. CDR3 length: 14 amino acids. Germline V lookup: CDR1 SQVTM, CDR2 ANQGSEA. CDR3: CSALAGGNTGELFF. Partial CDR3 DNA: TGCAGCGCCTTAGCGGGAGGGAACACCGGGGAG.

This clone showed up many times. The read halts 3 residues ahead of the CDR3 end, with the missing end drawn from the germline J gene. This sequence joins TRBV6-1 and TRBJ1-2; 10 bases map to TRBD1. The CDR3 length is 17 residues. Germline V gene data show CDR1 as MNHNS and CDR2 as SASEGT. Germline trimming cut 1 base from V and 7 bases from J; bases unmatched to any gene: 12. The CDR3 is CASSEGTGGLERGGYTF. The CDR3 bases that were read are TGTGCCAGCAGTGAAGGGACAGGGGGACTTGAAAGGGGTGGC.

There are many counts of this clone. The read halts 3 residues ahead of the CDR3 end, with the missing end drawn from the germline J gene. The V gene is TRBV10-2, the J gene TRBJ2-2; D not resolved. CDR3 length: 16 amino acids. The germline V gene has CDR1 WSHSY and CDR2 SAAADI. V was shortened by 4 bases and J by 1 base, with 13 bases between the two germline ends. Incomplete CDR3 DNA: TGCGCCAGCAGTGGATTTCCCGGTCAGAACACCGGGGAG. It codes for CASSGFPGQNTGE. The whole CDR3 region reads CASSGFPGQNTGELFF.

This clone has at least ten counts. The DNA ends 3 residues before the CDR3 does, and the rest of the CDR3 is filled in from the germline J gene. The gene calls are TRBV29-1 and TRBJ2-4, with 7 positions matching TRBD1. CDR1 is SQVTM and CDR2 is ANQGSEA in the germline V gene. J was trimmed by 0 bases and V by 6 bases; bases with no gene match: 17. The CDR3 has 18 residues. The DNA read from the CDR3 is TGCAGCGTCCTGTGGTTTAAGGACAGGCAGAGAGCCAAAAACATT. Its translation: CSVLWFKDRQRAKNI. In full, the CDR3 reads CSVLWFKDRQRAKNIQYF.

This clone was seen ten or more times. The read is 3 residues too short to cover the CDR3 end, so that end is filled in from the germline J gene. This chain connects TRBV2 to TRBJ1-1; 8 bases agree with TRBD1. CDR3 length equals 14 residues. Germline-derived CDR1 and CDR2 are SNHLY and FYNNEI. The trim removed 11 bases at V and 1 base at J, leaving 9 bases unmatched. CDR3 region: CAGSGGQGNTEAFF. The covered CDR3 bases are TGTGCCGGGAGTGGAGGACAGGGGAACACTGAA.

This clone was observed many times. The read comes to an end 3 residues before the CDR3 does, leaving the germline J gene to fill in the end. The chain employs TRBV7-9 and TRBJ2-1; no definite D call. The CDR3 has 12 residues. V was pared by 1 base and J by 5 bases, with 3 bases between. The germline gives CDR1 SEHNR, CDR2 FQNEAQ (reference sequence). The DNA read from the CDR3 is TGTGCCAGCAGCTTAGTCAACAATGAG. Translated, it gives CASSLVNNE. The entire CDR3 reads CASSLVNNEQFF. The entire variable domain, with the rest obtained from reference TRBV7-9 and TRBJ2-1, is as follows: DTGVSQNPRHKITKRGQNVTFRCDPISEHNRLYWYRQTLGQGPEFLTYFQNEAQLEKSRLLSDRFSAERPKGSFSTLEIQRTEQGDSAMYLCASSLVNNEQFFGPGTRLTVL.

Ten or more counts support this clone. Coverage ceases 3 residues before the CDR3 finishes, and the germline J gene fills in the end. The rearrangement uses TRBV7-9 and TRBJ2-7, with D maybe TRBD2 (6 bases). This CDR3 region has 12 residues. Germline CDR1 and CDR2: SEHNR and FQNEAQ (reference sequence). The ends were cut back, 5 bases at V and 3 bases at J, with 8 bases in the middle. The sequenced CDR3 bases are TGTGCCAGCAGCCGGGGACTCTACGAG. This codes for CASSRGLYE. The entire CDR3 sequence reads CASSRGLYEQYF.

This clone showed up many times. The read terminates 3 residues before the CDR3 end, so the remaining end is supplied by the germline J gene. The genes are TRBV30 and TRBJ1-4; D is uncertain. In germline, CDR1 is GTSNPN, CDR2 SVGIG (reference sequence). CDR3 length equals 15 residues. V lost 5 bases and J 3 bases, leaving 16 bases between the germline ends. The CDR3 sequence is CAWLRVGAANEKLFF. The covered CDR3 bases are TGTGCCTGGTTAAGGGTGGGAGCGGCTAATGAAAAA.

The table lists this clone with many counts. With the read ending 3 residues before the CDR3 end, the germline J gene is used to fill in that end. J is TRBJ1-2 and V is TRBV19; maybe TRBD1 (5 bases). Germline loops: CDR1 LNHDA, CDR2 SQIVND (reference sequence). The CDR3 covers 16 residues. The covered CDR3 bases are TGTGCCAGTAGTATAGGCAGGCGGCAGGGAAGTGCCGGC. Translated, it gives CASSIGRRQGSAG. Given in full, the CDR3 is CASSIGRRQGSAGYTF. Supplemented by reference TRBV19 and TRBJ1-2, the full variable domain reads DGGITQSPKYLFRKEGQNVTLSCEQNLNHDAMYWYRQDPGQGLRLIYYSQIVNDFQKGDIAEGYSVSREKKESFPLTVTSAQKNPTAFYLCASSIGRRQGSAGYTFGSGTRLTVV.

This clone was seen at least ten times. Sequencing ends 3 residues short of the CDR3 end; the germline J gene provides the rest. This sequence joins TRBV7-9 and TRBJ2-7; 10 bases are shared with TRBD2. Germline values: CDR1 SEHNR, CDR2 FQNEAQ (reference sequence). V gave up 2 bases and J gave up 1 base; unmatched junction bases: 2. The CDR3 length is 15 residues. The DNA read from the CDR3 is TGTGCCAGCAGCTTAACTAGCGGGGAATCCTACGAG. Residues: CASSLTSGESYE. The entire CDR3 protein reads CASSLTSGESYEQYF.

This clone was observed many times. The read ends 3 residues shy of where the CDR3 ends; the end is completed using the germline J gene. The chain recombines TRBV7-8 with TRBJ2-3, with a possible D match to TRBD2 (5 bases). CDR1 and CDR2 (germline): SGHVS, FQNEAQ. The ends were cut back, 3 bases at V and 0 bases at J, with 10 bases in the middle. This CDR3 has 15 residues. The part of the CDR3 DNA that was read is TGTGCCAGCAGCTTTCGGGGAAGAAGCACAGATACG. Translation gives CASSFRGRSTDT. The full-length CDR3 reads as CASSFRGRSTDTQYF.